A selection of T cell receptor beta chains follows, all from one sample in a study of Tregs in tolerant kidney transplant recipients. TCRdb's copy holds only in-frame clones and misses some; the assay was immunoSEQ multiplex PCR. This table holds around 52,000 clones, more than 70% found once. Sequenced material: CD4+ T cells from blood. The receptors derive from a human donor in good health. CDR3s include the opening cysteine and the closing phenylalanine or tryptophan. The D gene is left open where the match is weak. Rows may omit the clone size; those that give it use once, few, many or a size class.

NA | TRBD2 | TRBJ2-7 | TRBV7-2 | TGTGCCAGCAGCTCGGTAGCGGGGGGTTTCGAGCAGTACTTC | CASSSVAGGFEQYF
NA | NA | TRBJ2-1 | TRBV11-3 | TGTGCCAGCAGCCGTGCTGGGGGCTACAATGAGCAGTTCTTC | CASSRAGGYNEQFF
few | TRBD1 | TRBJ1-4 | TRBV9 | TGTGCCAGCAGCCGGGGACAGGGTACCGAAAAACTGTTTTTT | CASSRGQGTEKLFF
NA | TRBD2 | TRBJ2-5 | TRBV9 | TGTGCCAGCAGCGTAGTCGGGGGGGCGGAGACCCAGTACTTC | CASSVVGGAETQYF
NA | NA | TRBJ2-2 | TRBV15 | TGTGCCACCAGTCCCGGGGGAGCGAACACCGGGGAGCTGTTTTTT | CATSPGGANTGELFF
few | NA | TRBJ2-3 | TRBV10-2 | TGCGCCAGCAGTGACGCGGGAAGAAGCACAGATACGCAGTATTTT | CASSDAGRSTDTQYF
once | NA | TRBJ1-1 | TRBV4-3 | TGCGCCAGCAGCCACCACAGCCGGGGTCGGGCTGAAGCTTTCTTT | CASSHHSRGRAEAFF
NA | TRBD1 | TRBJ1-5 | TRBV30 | TGTGCCTGGGGTGGGACAGGGGTCCAGCCCCAGCATTTT | CAWGGTGVQPQHF
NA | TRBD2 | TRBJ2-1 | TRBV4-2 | TGTGCCAGCAGCCAAGGGCGCGGCGGGAGGGAAACCTACAATGAGCAGTTCTTC | CASSQGRGGRETYNEQFF
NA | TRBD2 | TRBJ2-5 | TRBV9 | TGTGCCAGCAGCCGGACTAGCGGCAAAGAGACCCAGTACTTC | CASSRTSGKETQYF
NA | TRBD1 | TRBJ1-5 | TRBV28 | TGTGCCAGCAGCCAGAGGGGGCTGGGGAATCAGCCCCAGCATTTT | CASSQRGLGNQPQHF
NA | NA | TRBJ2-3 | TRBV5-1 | TGCGCCAGCAGCTTGGGGGTGACAGTGGGAGATACGCAGTATTTT | CASSLGVTVGDTQYF
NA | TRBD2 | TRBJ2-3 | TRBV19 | TGTGCCAGTACTCTCTTGGGAGCGGGGGGGACAGATACGCAGTATTTT | CASTLLGAGGTDTQYF
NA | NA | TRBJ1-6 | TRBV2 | TGTGCCAGCAGTGGCCGGGTGGGGGGATCAAGTAATTCACCCCTCCACTTT | CASSGRVGGSSNSPLHF
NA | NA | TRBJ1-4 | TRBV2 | TGTGCCAGCAGGACCGACGTGGCTACTGAAAAACTGTTTTTT | CASRTDVATEKLFF
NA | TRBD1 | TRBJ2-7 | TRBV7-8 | TGTGCCAGCAGCTTAGAAGGGACAGGGCTCTACGAGCAGTACTTC | CASSLEGTGLYEQYF
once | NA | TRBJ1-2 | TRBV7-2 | TGTGCCAGCAGCCCCCAGCGGGGGGACTATGGCTACACCTTC | CASSPQRGDYGYTF
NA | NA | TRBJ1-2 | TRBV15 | TGTGCCACCAGCACTGGAATGAATTATGGCTACACCTTC | CATSTGMNYGYTF
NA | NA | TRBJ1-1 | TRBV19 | TGTGCCAGCCTAGGTACCTCGGGTAGGACTGAAGCTTTCTTT | CASLGTSGRTEAFF
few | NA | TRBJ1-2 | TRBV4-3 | TGCGCCAGCAGCCACCTAGGTCGAGGGGACTATGGCTACACCTTC | CASSHLGRGDYGYTF
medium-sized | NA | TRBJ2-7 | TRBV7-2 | TGTGCCAGCAGCTTAGCGCAGGGGCGGACTGGGGAGCAGTACTTC | CASSLAQGRTGEQYF
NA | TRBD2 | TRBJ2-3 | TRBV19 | TGTGCCAGTGCACTAGCGGGGGCTAAGTATTTT | CASALAGAKYF
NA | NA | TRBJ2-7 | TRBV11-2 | TGTGCCAGCAGCTTAGATCGACGCCAGAGCTCCTACGAGCAGTACTTC | CASSLDRRQSSYEQYF
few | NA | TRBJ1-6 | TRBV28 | TGTGCCAGTACTTCAGGGAATTCACCCCTCCACTTT | CASTSGNSPLHF
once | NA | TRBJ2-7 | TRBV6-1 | TGTGCCAGCAGTGAAGAACCCGGGGGCATTTACGGGCAGTACTTC | CASSEEPGGIYGQYF
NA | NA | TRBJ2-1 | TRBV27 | TGTGCCAGCAGTTTTTTCAATGAGCAGTTCTTC | CASSFFNEQFF
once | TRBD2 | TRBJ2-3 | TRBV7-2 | TGTGCCAGCAGCTCCGGACCCGGGGGGGATACGCAGTATTTT | CASSSGPGGDTQYF
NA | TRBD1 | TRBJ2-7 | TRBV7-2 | TGTGCCAGCGCGAAAGGGACAGGGAACGACGAGCAGTACTTC | CASAKGTGNDEQYF
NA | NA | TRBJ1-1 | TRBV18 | TGTGCCAGCTCACAGACAGACAAGAACACTGAAGCTTTCTTT | CASSQTDKNTEAFF
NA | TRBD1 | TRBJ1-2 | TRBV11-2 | TGTGCCAGCAGCTGGGGACAGGGAGAGAATCGTGGCTACACCTTC | CASSWGQGENRGYTF
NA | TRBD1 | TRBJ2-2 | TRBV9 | TGTGCCAGCAGCGGGACAGGGAAAAACACCGGGGAGCTGTTTTTT | CASSGTGKNTGELFF
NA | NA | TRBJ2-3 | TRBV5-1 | TGCGCCAGCAACCGAAAACAGGGCACAGATACGCAGTATTTT | CASNRKQGTDTQYF
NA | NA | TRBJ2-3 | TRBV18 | TGTGCCAGCTCACCCGGGTCCCCGGCGGATACGCAGTATTTT | CASSPGSPADTQYF
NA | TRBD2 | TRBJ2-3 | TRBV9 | TGTGCCAGCAGCGCTTCCGGGACTAGCGGTAGCACAGATACGCAGTATTTT | CASSASGTSGSTDTQYF
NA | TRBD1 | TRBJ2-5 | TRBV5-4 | TGTGCCAGCAGCAGAGAACAGGGGCAAGAGACCCAGTACTTC | CASSREQGQETQYF
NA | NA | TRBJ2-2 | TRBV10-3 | TGTGCCAACTCTAACTTAGGGACGGTGAACACCGGGGAGCTGTTTTTT | CANSNLGTVNTGELFF
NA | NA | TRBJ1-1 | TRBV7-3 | TGTGCCAGCAGCTTAGGTCAGAACACTGAAGCTTTCTTT | CASSLGQNTEAFF
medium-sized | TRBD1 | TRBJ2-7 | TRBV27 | TGTGCCAGCAGTTTCCGGACAGGGGCAGGCTACGAGCAGTACTTC | CASSFRTGAGYEQYF
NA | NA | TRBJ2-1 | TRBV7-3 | TGTGCCAGCAGCTTAGGACCTGACAATGAGCAGTTCTTC | CASSLGPDNEQFF
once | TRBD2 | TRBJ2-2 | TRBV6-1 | TGTGCCAGCAGTGCAGTAGCGGGGGGGCCCGGGGAGCTGTTTTTT | CASSAVAGGPGELFF
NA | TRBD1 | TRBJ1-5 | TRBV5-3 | TGTGCCAGCAGATGTAACGGACAGGGTGGGCAGCCCCAGCATTTT | CASRCNGQGGQPQHF
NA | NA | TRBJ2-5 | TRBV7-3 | TGTGCCAGTCGGGTGGAGCCTCAAGAGACCCAGTACTTC | CASRVEPQETQYF
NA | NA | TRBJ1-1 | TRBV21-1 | TGTGCCAGCAGCAACCGGGGCACTGAAGCTTTCTTT | CASSNRGTEAFF
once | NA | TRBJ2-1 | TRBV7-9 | TGTGCCAGCAGCCCTTACAATGAGCAGTTCTTC | CASSPYNEQFF
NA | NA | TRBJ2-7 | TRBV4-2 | TGTGCCAGCAGCCAACAGACGGGAGAGCAGTACTTC | CASSQQTGEQYF
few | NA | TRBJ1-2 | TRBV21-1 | TGTCCCAAGTGGAAGAACGGGGGTGGCTACACCTTC | CPKWKNGGGYTF
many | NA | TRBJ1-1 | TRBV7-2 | TGTGCCAGCAGCTTAGAGTTCCAGACGAACACTGAAGCTTTCTTT | CASSLEFQTNTEAFF
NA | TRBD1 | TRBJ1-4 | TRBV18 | TGTGCCAGCTCACAGGACAGGGGTAACGAAAAACTGTTTTTT | CASSQDRGNEKLFF
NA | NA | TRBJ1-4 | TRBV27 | TGTGCCAGCAGTTTATTGGATGGAATTAATGAAAAACTGTTTTTT | CASSLLDGINEKLFF
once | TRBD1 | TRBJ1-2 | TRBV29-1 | TGCAGCGTCCGACAGGGGCCTTATGGCTACACCTTC | CSVRQGPYGYTF
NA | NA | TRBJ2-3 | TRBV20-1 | TGCAGTGCTAGGGCGGGTACGCAGTATTTT | CSARAGTQYF
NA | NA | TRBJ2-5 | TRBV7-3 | TGTGCCAGCAGCGACAGCGAGGGGACCCAGTACTTC | CASSDSEGTQYF
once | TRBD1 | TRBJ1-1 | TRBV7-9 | TGTGCCAGCAGCCCCGGGACAGCCGCCACTGAAGCTTTCTTT | CASSPGTAATEAFF
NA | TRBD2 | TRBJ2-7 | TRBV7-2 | TGTGCCAGCAGCTTCGGGACTAGCTCGAGCGAGCAGTACTTC | CASSFGTSSSEQYF
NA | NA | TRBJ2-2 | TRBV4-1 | TGCGCCAGCAGCCGATCCACCGGGGAGCTGTTTTTT | CASSRSTGELFF
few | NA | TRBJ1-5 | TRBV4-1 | TGCGCCAGCAGCCAAGCACCCAATCAGCCCCAGCATTTT | CASSQAPNQPQHF
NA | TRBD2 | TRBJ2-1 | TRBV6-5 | TGTGCCAGCAGTTACTCGAGGACTAGGAACAATGAGCAGTTCTTC | CASSYSRTRNNEQFF
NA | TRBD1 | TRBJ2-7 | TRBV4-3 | TGCGCCAGCAGCCAAGGACAGGGCATCGGGGAGCAGTACTTC | CASSQGQGIGEQYF